A single T cell receptor beta chain is shown here with its context. Profiled with immunoSEQ multiplex PCR; TCRdb holds only in-frame clones, not every one. The sample carries around 4,400 clones, about 88% recorded once. This specimen comes from a study of T cell responses to AZD1222 COVID-19 vaccine. The V gene lost 0 bases and the J gene lost 8 bases, with 13 bases spanning the gap. Per germline, CDR1 LNHDA and CDR2 SQIVND (reference sequence). The CDR3 is made up of 15 amino acids. The chain is built from TRBV19 and TRBJ2-2, with a possible D match to TRBD1 (5 bases). The material sequenced was peripheral blood, taken 28 days after the second AZD1222 dose. The sequence derives from an adult who received the AZD1222 COVID-19 vaccine. The CDR3 loop reads CASSIDLRGLGELFF. CDR3 DNA: TGTGCCAGTAGTATAGATCTAAGGGGTCTTGGGGAGCTGTTTTTT.